A selection of T cell receptor beta chains follows, all from one sample in a study of shared clonotypes between healthy human individuals. This table comes from immunoSEQ multiplex PCR, and its TCRdb copy is limited to in-frame clones, with some not included. The sample holds around 2.5 million clones; 93% are singletons and the top ten take about 0.38%. What was sequenced was naive CD4+ T cells from PBMCs. The source is a man aged 18 to 30 in good health. Some clones in this sample may be carry-over from other donors' samples. Both conserved end residues are part of each CDR3. A D gene is named only where the DNA matches it firmly. Not every row has a clone size; where given, it reads once, few, many or a size class.

J: TRBJ2-1; length: 16; V: TRBV28; D: TRBD2; size: .; DNA: TGTGCCAGCAGTTTAATAGATCTAGCGGGAGCTAATGAGCAGTTCTTC; CDR3: CASSLIDLAGANEQFF
J: TRBJ2-5; length: 15; V: TRBV28; D: TRBD1; size: .; DNA: TGTGCCAGCAGGGGTCGTGGACAGGGGGCAGAGACCCAGTACTTC; CDR3: CASRGRGQGAETQYF
J: TRBJ2-5; length: 14; V: TRBV11-2; D: .; size: .; DNA: TGTGCCAGCAGCTTAGTAGGGGCCCAGGAGACCCAGTACTTC; CDR3: CASSLVGAQETQYF
J: TRBJ1-5; length: 14; V: TRBV2; D: TRBD1; size: .; DNA: TGTGCCAGCAGAGCGGGACAGGGCAATCAGCCCCAGCATTTT; CDR3: CASRAGQGNQPQHF
J: TRBJ2-2; length: 13; V: TRBV2; D: TRBD1; size: .; DNA: TGTGCCAGCAGTGCAGGGGGCAACGGGGAGCTGTTTTTT; CDR3: CASSAGGNGELFF
J: TRBJ2-2; length: 18; V: TRBV21-1; D: .; size: .; DNA: TGTGCCAGCAGCAATAGGCTAGCGGGAGGATGGCACACCGGGGAGCTGTTTTTT; CDR3: CASSNRLAGGWHTGELFF
J: TRBJ2-1; length: 11; V: TRBV6-5; D: TRBD2; size: .; DNA: TGTGCCATCTCCTCCGGGACTAGCACGTTCTTC; CDR3: CAISSGTSTFF
J: TRBJ1-1; length: 14; V: TRBV9; D: .; size: .; DNA: TGTGCCAGCAGCGTAGACAGCATGAACACTGAAGCTTTCTTT; CDR3: CASSVDSMNTEAFF
J: TRBJ2-3; length: 15; V: TRBV6-5; D: .; size: once; DNA: TGTGCCAGCAGTTACCGGGACCCTCGCACAGATACGCAGTATTTT; CDR3: CASSYRDPRTDTQYF
J: TRBJ1-1; length: 13; V: TRBV25-1; D: TRBD1; size: .; DNA: TGTGCCAGCAGTCGGACAGGGAACACTGAAGCTTTCTTT; CDR3: CASSRTGNTEAFF
J: TRBJ1-5; length: 11; V: TRBV6-1; D: .; size: .; DNA: TGTGCCAGCAGTGAGGAACAGCCCCAGCATTTT; CDR3: CASSEEQPQHF